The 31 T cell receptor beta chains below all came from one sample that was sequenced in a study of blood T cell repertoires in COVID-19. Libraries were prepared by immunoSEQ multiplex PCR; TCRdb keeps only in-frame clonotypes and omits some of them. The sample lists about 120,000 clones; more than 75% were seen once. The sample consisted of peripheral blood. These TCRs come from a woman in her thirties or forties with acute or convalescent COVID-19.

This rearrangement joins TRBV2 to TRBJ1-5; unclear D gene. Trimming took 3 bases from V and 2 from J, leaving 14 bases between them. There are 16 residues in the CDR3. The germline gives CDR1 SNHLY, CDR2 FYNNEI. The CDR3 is CASSDLGESGNQPQHF. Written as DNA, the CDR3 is TGTGCCAGCAGTGACCTTGGGGAGAGTGGCAATCAGCCCCAGCATTTT.

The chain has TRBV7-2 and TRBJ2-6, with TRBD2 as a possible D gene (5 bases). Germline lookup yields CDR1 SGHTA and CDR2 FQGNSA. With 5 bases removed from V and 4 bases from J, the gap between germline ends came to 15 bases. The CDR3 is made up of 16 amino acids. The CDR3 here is CASSQFGLPGANVLTF. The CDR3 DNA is TGTGCCAGCAGCCAATTCGGACTGCCAGGGGCCAACGTCCTGACTTTC. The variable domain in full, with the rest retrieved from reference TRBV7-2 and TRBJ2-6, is GAGVSQSPSNKVTEKGKDVELRCDPISGHTALYWYRQSLGQGLEFLIYFQGNSAPDKSGLPSDRFSAERTGGSVSTLTIQRTQQEDSAVYLCASSQFGLPGANVLTFGAGSRLTVL.

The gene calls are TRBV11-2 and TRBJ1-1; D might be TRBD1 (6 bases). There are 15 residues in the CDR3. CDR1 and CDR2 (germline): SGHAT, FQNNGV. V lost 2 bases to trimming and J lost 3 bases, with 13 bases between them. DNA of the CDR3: TGTGCCAGCAGCTTATCCGGGGGGCAGTACACTGAAGCTTTCTTT. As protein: CASSLSGGQYTEAFF.

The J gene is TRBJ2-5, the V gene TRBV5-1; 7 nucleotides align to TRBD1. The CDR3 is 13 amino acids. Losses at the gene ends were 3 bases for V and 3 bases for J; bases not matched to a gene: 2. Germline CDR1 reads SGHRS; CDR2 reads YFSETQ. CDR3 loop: CASSSTGEETQYF. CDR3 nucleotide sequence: TGCGCCAGCAGCTCCACAGGGGAAGAGACCCAGTACTTC. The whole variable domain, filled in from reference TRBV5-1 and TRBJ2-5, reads KAGVTQTPRYLIKTRGQQVTLSCSPISGHRSVSWYQQTPGQGLQFLFEYFSETQRNKGNFPGRFSGRQFSNSRSEMNVSTLELGDSALYLCASSSTGEETQYFGPGTRLLVL.

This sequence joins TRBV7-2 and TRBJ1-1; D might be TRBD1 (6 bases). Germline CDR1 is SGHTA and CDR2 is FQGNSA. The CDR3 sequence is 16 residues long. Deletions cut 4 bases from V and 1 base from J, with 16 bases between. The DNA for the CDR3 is TGTGCCAGCAGCTGGCAGTCCAACAGGGAGAACACTGAAGCTTTCTTT. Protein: CASSWQSNRENTEAFF.

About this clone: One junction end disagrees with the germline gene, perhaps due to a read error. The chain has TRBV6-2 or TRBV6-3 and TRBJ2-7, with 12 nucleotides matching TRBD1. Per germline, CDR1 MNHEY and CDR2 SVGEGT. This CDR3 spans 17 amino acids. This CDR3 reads CASRYWGQGASGYEQYF. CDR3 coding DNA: TGTGCCAGCAGGTACTGGGGACAGGGGGCGAGCGGGTACGAGCAGTACTTC.

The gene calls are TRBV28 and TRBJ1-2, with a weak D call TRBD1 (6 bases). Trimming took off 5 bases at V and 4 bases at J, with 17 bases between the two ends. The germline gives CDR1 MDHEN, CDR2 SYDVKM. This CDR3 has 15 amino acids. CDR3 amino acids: CASSISGGRVYGYTF. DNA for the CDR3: TGTGCCAGCAGTATCTCGGGGGGGCGAGTCTATGGCTACACCTTC.

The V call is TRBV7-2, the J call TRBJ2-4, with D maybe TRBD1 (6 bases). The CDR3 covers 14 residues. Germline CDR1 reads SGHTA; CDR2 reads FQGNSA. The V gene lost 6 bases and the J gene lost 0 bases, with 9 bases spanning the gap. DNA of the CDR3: TGTGCCAGCAGATCGGACAGAGCCAAAAACATTCAGTACTTC. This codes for CASRSDRAKNIQYF.

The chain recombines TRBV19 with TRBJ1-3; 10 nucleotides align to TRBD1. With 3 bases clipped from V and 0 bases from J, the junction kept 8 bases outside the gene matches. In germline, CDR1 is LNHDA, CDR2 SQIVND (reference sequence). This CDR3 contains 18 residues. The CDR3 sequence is CASSMAGTGANSGNTIYF. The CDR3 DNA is TGTGCCAGTAGTATGGCCGGGACAGGGGCAAACTCTGGAAACACCATATATTTT.

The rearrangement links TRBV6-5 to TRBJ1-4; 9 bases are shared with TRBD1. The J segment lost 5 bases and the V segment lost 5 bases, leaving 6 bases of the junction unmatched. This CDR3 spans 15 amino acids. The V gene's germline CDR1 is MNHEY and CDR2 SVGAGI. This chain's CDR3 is CASSHPTGGNEKLFF. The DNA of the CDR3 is TGTGCCAGCAGTCATCCGACAGGGGGAAATGAAAAACTGTTTTTT.

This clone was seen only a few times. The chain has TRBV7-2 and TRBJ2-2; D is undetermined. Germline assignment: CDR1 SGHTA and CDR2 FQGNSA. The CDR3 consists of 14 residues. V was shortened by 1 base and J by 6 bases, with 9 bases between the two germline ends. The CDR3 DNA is TGTGCCAGCAGCTTAGTTCTTAGCCCCGGGGAGCTGTTTTTT. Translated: CASSLVLSPGELFF.

The CDR3, as DNA: TGTGCCAGCTCACCAGCAACAGGGTCTAGTGGGGCCAACGTCCTGACTTTC. This translates into CASSPATGSSGANVLTF. V gene TRBV18 combines with J gene TRBJ2-6; TRBD1 is a possible D gene (6 bases). V lost 2 bases to trimming and J lost 3 bases, with 14 bases between them. This CDR3 is 17 amino acids long. The germline V gene has CDR1 KGHSH and CDR2 LQKENI.

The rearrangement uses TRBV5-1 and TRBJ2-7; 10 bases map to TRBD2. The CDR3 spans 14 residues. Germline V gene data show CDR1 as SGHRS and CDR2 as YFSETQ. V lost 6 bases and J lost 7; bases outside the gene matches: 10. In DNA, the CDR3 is TGCGCCAGCACCCTGACTAGCGGGCGTTGGGAGCAGTACTTC. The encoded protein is CASTLTSGRWEQYF.

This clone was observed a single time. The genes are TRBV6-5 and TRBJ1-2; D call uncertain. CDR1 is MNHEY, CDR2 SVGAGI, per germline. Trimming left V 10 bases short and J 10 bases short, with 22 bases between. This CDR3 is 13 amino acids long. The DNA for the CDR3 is TGTGCCACCCAGAACAACGGAGGGAATGACTACACCTTC. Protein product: CATQNNGGNDYTF.

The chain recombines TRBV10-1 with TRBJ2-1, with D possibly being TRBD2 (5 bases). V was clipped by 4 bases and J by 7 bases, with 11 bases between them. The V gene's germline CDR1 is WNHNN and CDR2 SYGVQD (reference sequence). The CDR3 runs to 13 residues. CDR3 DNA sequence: TGCGCCAGCAGTGCACGGACTCGGAATGAGCAGTTCTTC. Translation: CASSARTRNEQFF.

This chain's CDR3 is CSASQGGGYTF. CDR3 DNA sequence: TGCAGTGCTAGTCAAGGGGGTGGCTACACCTTC. V is TRBV20-1 and J is TRBJ1-2; the D gene is possibly TRBD1 (6 bases). CDR3 size: 11 residues. Germline V gene sequence: CDR1 DFQATT, CDR2 SNEGSKA (reference sequence). V dropped 3 bases and J dropped 7 bases, with 9 bases sitting between them.

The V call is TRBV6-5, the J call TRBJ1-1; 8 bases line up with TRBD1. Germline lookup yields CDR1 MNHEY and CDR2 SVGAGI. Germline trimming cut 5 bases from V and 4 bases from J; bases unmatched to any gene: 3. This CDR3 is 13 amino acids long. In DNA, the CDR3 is TGTGCCAGCAGTCGGACAGGGATCACTGAAGCTTTCTTT. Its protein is CASSRTGITEAFF.

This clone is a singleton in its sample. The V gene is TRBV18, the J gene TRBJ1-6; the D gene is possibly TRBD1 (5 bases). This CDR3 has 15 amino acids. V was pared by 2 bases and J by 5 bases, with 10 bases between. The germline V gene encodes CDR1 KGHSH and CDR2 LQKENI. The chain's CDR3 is CASSPTDTDNSPLHF. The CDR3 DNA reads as TGTGCCAGCTCACCAACGGACACTGATAATTCACCCCTCCACTTT.

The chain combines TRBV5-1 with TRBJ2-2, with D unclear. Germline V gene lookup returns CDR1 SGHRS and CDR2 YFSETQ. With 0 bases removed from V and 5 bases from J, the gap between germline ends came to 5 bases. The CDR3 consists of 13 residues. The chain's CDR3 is CASSLVLTGELFF. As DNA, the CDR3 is TGCGCCAGCAGCTTGGTCTTGACCGGGGAGCTGTTTTTT.

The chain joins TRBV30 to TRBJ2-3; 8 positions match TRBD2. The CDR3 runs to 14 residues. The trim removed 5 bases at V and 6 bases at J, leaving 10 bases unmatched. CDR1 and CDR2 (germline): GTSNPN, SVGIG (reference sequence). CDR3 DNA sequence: TGTGCCTGGGGTATAGCGGGGCGGACCGATACGCAGTATTTT. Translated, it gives CAWGIAGRTDTQYF.

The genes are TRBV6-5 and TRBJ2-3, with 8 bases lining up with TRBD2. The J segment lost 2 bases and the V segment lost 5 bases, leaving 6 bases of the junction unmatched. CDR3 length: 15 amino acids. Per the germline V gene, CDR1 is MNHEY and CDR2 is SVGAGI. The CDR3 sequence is CASSRAGETTDTQYF. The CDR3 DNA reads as TGTGCCAGCAGTAGAGCGGGGGAAACCACAGATACGCAGTATTTT.

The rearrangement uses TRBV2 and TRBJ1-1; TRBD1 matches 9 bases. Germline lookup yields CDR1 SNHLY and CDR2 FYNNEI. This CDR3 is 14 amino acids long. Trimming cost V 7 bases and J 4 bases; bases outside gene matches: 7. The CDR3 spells CASTSTGGVTEAFF. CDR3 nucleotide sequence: TGTGCCAGCACCTCGACAGGGGGAGTCACTGAAGCTTTCTTT.

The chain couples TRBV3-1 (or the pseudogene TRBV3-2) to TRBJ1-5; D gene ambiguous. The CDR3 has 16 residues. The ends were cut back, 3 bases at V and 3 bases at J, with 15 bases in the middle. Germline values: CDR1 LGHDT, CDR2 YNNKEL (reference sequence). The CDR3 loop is CASSQDRTVVNQPQHF. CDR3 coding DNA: TGTGCCAGCAGCCAGGATCGAACAGTTGTCAATCAGCCCCAGCATTTT.

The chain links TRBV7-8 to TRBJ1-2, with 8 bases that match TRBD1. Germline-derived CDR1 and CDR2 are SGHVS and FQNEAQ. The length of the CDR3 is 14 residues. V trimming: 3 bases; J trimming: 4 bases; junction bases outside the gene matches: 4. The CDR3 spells CASSLTGVGYGYTF. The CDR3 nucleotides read TGTGCCAGCAGCTTGACAGGGGTGGGCTATGGCTACACCTTC.

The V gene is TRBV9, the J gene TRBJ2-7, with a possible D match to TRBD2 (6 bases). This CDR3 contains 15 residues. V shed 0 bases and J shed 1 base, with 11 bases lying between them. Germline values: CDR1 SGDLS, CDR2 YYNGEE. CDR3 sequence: CASSVGLARSYEQYF. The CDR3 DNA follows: TGTGCCAGCAGCGTAGGGCTAGCGAGGTCCTACGAGCAGTACTTC.

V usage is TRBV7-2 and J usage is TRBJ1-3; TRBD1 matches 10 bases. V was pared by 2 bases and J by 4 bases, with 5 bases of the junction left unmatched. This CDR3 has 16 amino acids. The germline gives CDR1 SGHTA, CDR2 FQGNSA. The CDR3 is CASSLMGQGSGNTIYF. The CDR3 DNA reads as TGTGCCAGCAGCTTAATGGGACAGGGGTCGGGAAACACCATATATTTT.

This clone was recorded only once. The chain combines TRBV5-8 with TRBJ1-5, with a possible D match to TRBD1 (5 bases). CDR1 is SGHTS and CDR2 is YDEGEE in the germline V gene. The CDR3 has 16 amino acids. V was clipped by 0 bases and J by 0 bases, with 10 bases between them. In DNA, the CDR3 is TGTGCCAGCAGCTTGGGGACAAGTCGTAGCAATCAGCCCCAGCATTTT. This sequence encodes CASSLGTSRSNQPQHF.

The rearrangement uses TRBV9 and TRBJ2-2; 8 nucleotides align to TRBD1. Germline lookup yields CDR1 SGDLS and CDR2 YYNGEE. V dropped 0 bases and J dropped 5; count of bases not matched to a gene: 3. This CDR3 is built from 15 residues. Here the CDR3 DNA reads TGTGCCAGCAGCGTAGCTAGGACAGGGACCGGGGAGCTGTTTTTT. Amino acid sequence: CASSVARTGTGELFF. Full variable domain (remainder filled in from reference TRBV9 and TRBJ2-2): DSGVTQTPKHLITATGQRVTLRCSPRSGDLSVYWYQQSLDQGLQFLIQYYNGEERAKGNILERFSAQQFPDLHSELNLSSLELGDSALYFCASSVARTGTGELFFGEGSRLTVL.

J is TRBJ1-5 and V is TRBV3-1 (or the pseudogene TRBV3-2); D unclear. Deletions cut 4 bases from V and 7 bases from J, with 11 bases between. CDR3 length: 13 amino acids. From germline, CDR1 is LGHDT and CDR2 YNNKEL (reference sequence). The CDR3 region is CASSRLHGQPQHF. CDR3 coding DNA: TGTGCCAGCAGCCGTCTTCATGGCCAGCCCCAGCATTTT.

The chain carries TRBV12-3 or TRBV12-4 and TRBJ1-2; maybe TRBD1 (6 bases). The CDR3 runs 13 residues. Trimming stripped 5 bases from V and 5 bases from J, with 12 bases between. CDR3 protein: CASSLGGPYGYTF. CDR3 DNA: TGTGCCAGCAGTCTAGGGGGGCCTTATGGCTACACCTTC.

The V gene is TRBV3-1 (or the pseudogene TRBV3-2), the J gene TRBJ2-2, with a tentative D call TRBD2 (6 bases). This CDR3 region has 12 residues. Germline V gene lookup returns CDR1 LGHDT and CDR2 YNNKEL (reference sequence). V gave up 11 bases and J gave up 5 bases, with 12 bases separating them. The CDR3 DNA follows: TGTGCCGCAACACGGGGGACCGGGGAGCTGTTTTTT. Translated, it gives CAATRGTGELFF.